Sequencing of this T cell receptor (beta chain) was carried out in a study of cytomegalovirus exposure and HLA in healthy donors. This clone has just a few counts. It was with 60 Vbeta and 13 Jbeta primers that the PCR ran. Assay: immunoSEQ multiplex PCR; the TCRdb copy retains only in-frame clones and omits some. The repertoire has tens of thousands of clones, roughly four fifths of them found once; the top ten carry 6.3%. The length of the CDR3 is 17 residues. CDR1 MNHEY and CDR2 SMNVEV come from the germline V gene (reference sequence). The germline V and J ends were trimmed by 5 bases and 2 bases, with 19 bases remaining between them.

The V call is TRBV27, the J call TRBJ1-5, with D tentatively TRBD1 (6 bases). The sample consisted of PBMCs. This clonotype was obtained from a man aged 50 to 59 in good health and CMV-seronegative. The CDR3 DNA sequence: TGTGCCAGCAGTCCTATTGGGATCCAGGGGCGCAATCAGCCCCAGCATTTT. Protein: CASSPIGIQGRNQPQHF.